Included here is one TCR beta chain sequence, with context. Per the germline V gene, CDR1 is LNHDA and CDR2 is SQIVND (reference sequence). J lost 8 bases, V lost 6 bases, and 8 bases had no gene match. The CDR3 extends over 13 amino acids. This entry is derived from a study of blood T cell repertoires in COVID-19. Study details: Whether acute or convalescent, the COVID-19 samples came from the United States, Italy and Spain. The analysed material was cDNA or gDNA that came from T cells, B-cell-depleted T cells, or PBMCs.

Clones were sequenced by immunoSEQ multiplex PCR, and TCRdb holds only the in-frame ones, with some missing. The data hold about 120,000 clones, with about 83% observed a single time. The receptor was isolated from a man in his 60s with acute or convalescent COVID-19. The gene calls are TRBV19 and TRBJ1-2; 8 bases are shared with TRBD1. Material for sequencing was peripheral blood. As DNA, the CDR3 is TGTGCCAGTAGACACTCGGACAGGGACGGCTACACCTTC. Translation: CASRHSDRDGYTF.